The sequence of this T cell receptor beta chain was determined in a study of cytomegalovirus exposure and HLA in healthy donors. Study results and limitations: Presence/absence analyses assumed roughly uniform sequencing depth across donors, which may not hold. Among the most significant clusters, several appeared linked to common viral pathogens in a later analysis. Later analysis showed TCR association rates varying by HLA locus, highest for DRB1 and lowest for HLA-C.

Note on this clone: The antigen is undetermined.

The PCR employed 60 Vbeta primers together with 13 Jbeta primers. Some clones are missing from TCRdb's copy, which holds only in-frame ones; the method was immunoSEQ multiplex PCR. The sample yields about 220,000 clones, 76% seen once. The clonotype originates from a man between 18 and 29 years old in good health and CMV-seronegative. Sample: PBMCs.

The CDR3 sequence is CASSWDRHNQPQHF. CDR3 bases: TGTGCCAGTAGTTGGGACAGGCATAATCAGCCCCAGCATTTT. The chain employs TRBV19 and TRBJ1-5; 8 positions agree with TRBD1. This CDR3 has 14 amino acids. The germline V gene has CDR1 LNHDA and CDR2 SQIVND (reference sequence). V dropped 5 bases and J dropped 4; count of bases not matched to a gene: 4.